This T cell receptor beta chain derives from a study of cytomegalovirus exposure and HLA in healthy donors. PCR amplification relied on 60 Vbeta primers (plus 13 Jbeta primers). The assay was immunoSEQ multiplex PCR, and TCRdb's table has in-frame clones only and misses some. With about 44,000 clones in the sample, the ten largest clones hold 8.1%. Germline V gene lookup returns CDR1 SGHAT and CDR2 FQNNGV. Trimming pared 5 bases from V and 5 bases from J, leaving 21 bases between. This CDR3 comprises 16 residues. Sequencing used PBMCs. The rearrangement joins TRBV11-2 to TRBJ2-5, with D tentatively TRBD1 (6 bases). The clonotype was recovered from a male donor in good health and CMV-seronegative. Here the CDR3 reads CASSHLQGGRGETQYF. The CDR3 bases are TGTGCCAGCAGCCACCTACAGGGTGGTCGCGGGGAGACCCAGTACTTC.